This T cell receptor beta chain emerged from a study of T cell responses to AZD1222 COVID-19 vaccine. Study at large: Timing groups of about 4 and about 12 weeks for second doses were pooled.

The table came from immunoSEQ multiplex PCR; TCRdb's copy has only in-frame clones and leaves some out. This table holds 100,000 to 150,000 clones, around 89% found once. Concerning this clone itself: The antigen is not known.

Study-level points and caveats: Targets within unmutated variant regions were reportedly found for nearly half of spike-specific TCRs. Only a handful of AZD1222 recipients, about six in all, had baseline seropositivity. Following two doses of AZD1222, Spike-specific TCR breadth and depth rose.

The germline V gene encodes CDR1 DFQATT and CDR2 SNEGSKA (reference sequence). V lost 3 bases, J lost 2 bases, and 7 bases lay in between. The CDR3 spans 12 residues. The TCR sequence derives from an adult in good health. The genes are TRBV20-1 and TRBJ1-2; weak D call: TRBD1 (5 bases). The sample consisted of peripheral blood, taken on day 0 of AZD1222 vaccination. CDR3 DNA sequence: TGCAGTGCTAGTGGGGGGAACTATGGCTACACCTTC. Protein product: CSASGGNYGYTF.